Sequencing of this T cell receptor beta chain was carried out in a study of blood T cell repertoires in COVID-19. Study at large: Samples taken during acute and convalescent COVID-19 were collected in the United States, Italy and Spain.

This clone was counted a single time. TCRdb's copy holds only in-frame clones and misses some; the assay was immunoSEQ multiplex PCR. The sample includes 350,000 to 500,000 clones, 70% to 90% of them seen just once. The CDR3 is 15 residues long. V trimming: 0 bases; J trimming: 3 bases; junction bases outside the gene matches: 4. The germline V gene encodes CDR1 LGHNT and CDR2 FRNRAP. Sequencing was carried out using peripheral blood. This clonotype was sampled from a man aged 18 to 30 with COVID-19, enrolled during active disease. The rearrangement links TRBV12-5 to TRBJ1-2, with 7 bases identical to TRBD1. The DNA of the CDR3 is TGTGCTAGTGGTTTGGTCAGGGGGTTTGACTATGGCTACACCTTC. Protein sequence: CASGLVRGFDYGYTF. Supplemented by reference TRBV12-5 and TRBJ1-2, the full variable domain reads DARVTQTPRHKVTEMGQEVTMRCQPILGHNTVFWYRQTMMQGLELLAYFRNRAPLDDSGMPKDRFSAEMPDATLATLKIQPSEPRDSAVYFCASGLVRGFDYGYTFGSGTRLTVV.